Listed below are T cell receptor beta chains from one sample, sequenced in a study of blood T cell repertoires in COVID-19. Profiled with immunoSEQ multiplex PCR; TCRdb holds only in-frame clones, not every one. The data hold 120,000 to 150,000 clones, with approximately 88% observed a single time. Sequenced input: peripheral blood. These receptors were obtained from a human donor in a cohort sampled during active COVID-19. Both conserved end residues are part of each CDR3. The D gene is left open where the match is weak. Clone size is given for some rows only: seen once, a few or many times, or a class if the clone is expanded.

clone_size j_call d_call v_call cdr3_nt cdr3_aa
- TRBJ2-3 TRBD1 TRBV9 TGTGCCAGCAGCGCCCAGGGGGCAGGATCAGATACGCAGTATTTT CASSAQGAGSDTQYF
- TRBJ2-7 - TRBV7-9 TGTGCCAGCAGCTTAAGGCAGGGTTACTACGAGCAGTACTTC CASSLRQGYYEQYF
- TRBJ2-7 - TRBV30 TGTGCCTGGAGTGCCGGCGGGGGCAGTTACTTC CAWSAGGGSYF
- TRBJ2-7 - TRBV7-9 TGTGCCAGCAGCTTGAGAGGCCTTCCCTACGAGCAGTACTTC CASSLRGLPYEQYF
few TRBJ1-6 - TRBV5-1 TGCGCCAGCAGCTTGGCCAGGGTTGCTGCTTCACCCCTCCACTTT CASSLARVAASPLHF
- TRBJ2-1 TRBD2 TRBV7-3 TGTGCCAGCAGCCTCTGGGGGGGAGTTTCCTACAATGAGCAGTTCTTC CASSLWGGVSYNEQFF
- TRBJ2-3 - TRBV7-3 TGTGCCAGCAGCTTGAGTGGGGCCGTAGATACGCAGTATTTT CASSLSGAVDTQYF
- TRBJ2-1 TRBD2 TRBV24-1 TGTGCCACCAGCCCCGGGACTAGCGGGGGAAAGGAGCAGTTCTTC CATSPGTSGGKEQFF
- TRBJ2-3 TRBD2 TRBV11-2 TGTGCCACCCATACTAGCGGTGGCCCAGATACGCAGTATTTT CATHTSGGPDTQYF
few TRBJ1-4 - TRBV4-2 TGTGCCAGCAGCCCTGACAGGTCTAATGAAAAACTGTTTTTT CASSPDRSNEKLFF
- TRBJ1-3 - TRBV19 TGTGCCAGTAGTGGCCCAAACTCTGGAAACACCATATATTTT CASSGPNSGNTIYF
once TRBJ1-2 TRBD1 TRBV18 TGTGCCAGCTCACCTCAGGGGGCAGGGTATGGCTACACCTTC CASSPQGAGYGYTF
- TRBJ2-1 TRBD1 TRBV6-1 TGTGCCAGCAGTGAAGACAGACAGGGGGGATACAATGAGCAGTTCTTC CASSEDRQGGYNEQFF
few TRBJ1-2 - TRBV3-1/TRBV3-2 TGTGCCAGCAGCTACACCGACAGAAGCTACACCTTC CASSYTDRSYTF
- TRBJ2-7 TRBD2 TRBV6-5 TGTGCCAGCAGTTACCTAGCGGGGGAGGTCGAGCAGTACTTC CASSYLAGEVEQYF
- TRBJ1-6 TRBD1 TRBV30 TGTGCCTGGTCCCCGGTAGTAGGGGGCCATTCACCCCTCCACTTT CAWSPVVGGHSPLHF
once TRBJ1-4 - TRBV13 TGTGCCAGCAGCTTAAAGGCCTTGAGGCGTGAAAAACTGTTTTTT CASSLKALRREKLFF
- TRBJ1-6 - TRBV14 TGTGCCAGCAGCCAACTTGGGCAGGGTTACTCACCCCTCCACTTT CASSQLGQGYSPLHF
- TRBJ2-3 - TRBV30 TGTGCCTGGAGCACCCCGGGACACAACACAGATACGCAGTATTTT CAWSTPGHNTDTQYF
- TRBJ1-2 - TRBV5-6 TGTGCCAGCAGGCTAGCCAGGAGGGGCTACACCTTC CASRLARRGYTF
- TRBJ1-1 - TRBV6-5 TGTGCCAGCCAGGGCAGGCTTGAAGCTTTCTTT CASQGRLEAFF
- TRBJ2-5 - TRBV12-2 TGTGCAAGTCGCTTAGGATGGCTAGCGGGGGGGCAAGAGACCCAGTACTTC CASRLGWLAGGQETQYF
- TRBJ2-3 TRBD2 TRBV7-7 TGTGCTAGCAGCCCGGGGACTAGCGGGGCTAGCACAGATACGCAGTATTTT CASSPGTSGASTDTQYF
- TRBJ1-2 - TRBV18 TGTGCCAGCTCACCACGACGGGAAGGGTCTAACTATGGCTACACCTTC CASSPRREGSNYGYTF
- TRBJ1-3 TRBD1 TRBV29-1 TGCAGCGTTGGTGGACAGGGTGGAAACACCATATATTTT CSVGGQGGNTIYF
- TRBJ2-5 TRBD1 TRBV7-9 TGTGCCAGCAGCTTAGAAGGACAGGGACAAGAGACCCAGTACTTC CASSLEGQGQETQYF
- TRBJ2-2 - TRBV5-1 TGCGCCAGCAACCCGGGACAGAACACCGGGGAGCTGTTTTTT CASNPGQNTGELFF
- TRBJ1-1 - TRBV19 TGTGCCAGTAGTATAGGACAGAACACTGAAGCTTTCTTT CASSIGQNTEAFF
- TRBJ2-1 - TRBV5-4 TGTGCCAGCAGCTTATCGAGGGACTCCTACAATGAGCAGTTCTTC CASSLSRDSYNEQFF
many TRBJ2-1 - TRBV12-5 TGTGCTAGTGGTCCCTACGAGCAGTTCTTC CASGPYEQFF
- TRBJ2-5 TRBD1 TRBV3-1/TRBV3-2 TGTGCCAGCAGCCAAGGTCTCCAGGGGGCCCTATACCAAGAGACCCAGTACTTC CASSQGLQGALYQETQYF